The clone carrying this TCR beta chain showed up just a few times. The antigen is not known. This entry is derived from a study of cytomegalovirus exposure and HLA in healthy donors. PCR involved 60 Vbeta and 13 Jbeta primers. The repertoire was sequenced with immunoSEQ multiplex PCR; TCRdb's copy has only in-frame clones and lacks some. The sample lists approximately 72,000 clones, around 70% occurring once. The CDR3 has 13 amino acids. Germline values: CDR1 SEHNR, CDR2 FQNEAQ (reference sequence). V was clipped by 5 bases and J by 4 bases, with 11 bases between them. Whole-study findings and limits: Sequencing artifact likely explains a cluster of highly shared sequence variants. Specific recognition of CMV antigens was confirmed in vitro for a few chains (all CMV-associated). Earlier analysis yielded a pattern in which most TCR beta V segments were productive about 87% or about 30% of the time. Per published reports, the classifier diagnosed cytomegalovirus status with high specificity and sensitivity.

The material sequenced was PBMCs. The receptor was derived from a man aged 35 to 55 in good health and CMV-seropositive. This chain links TRBV7-9 with TRBJ1-1; tentatively, D is TRBD1 (6 bases). The CDR3, as DNA: TGTGCCAGCAGCCACCGACAGGCCACTGAAGCTTTCTTT. Amino acid sequence: CASSHRQATEAFF. The full variable domain, completed using reference TRBV7-9 and TRBJ1-1, is DTGVSQNPRHKITKRGQNVTFRCDPISEHNRLYWYRQTLGQGPEFLTYFQNEAQLEKSRLLSDRFSAERPKGSFSTLEIQRTEQGDSAMYLCASSHRQATEAFFGQGTRLTVV.